This T cell receptor beta chain was sequenced during a study of cytomegalovirus exposure and HLA in healthy donors. For this clone: The antigen is undetermined.

The CDR3 length is 13 residues. Trimming took 5 bases from V and 4 from J, leaving 12 bases between them. CDR1 is MNHEY and CDR2 is SMNVEV in the germline V gene (reference sequence). Study results and limitations: HLA alleles were associated with fewer than 20,000 TCR beta sequences in a later analysis at 0.05 false discovery rate. Per published accounts, TCR beta sequences correctly predicted the HLA-A and HLA-B alleles of most subjects. Several top significant clusters appeared, in a later analysis, to be linked to common viral pathogens. Analyzed later, most CMV-associated TCR beta chains appeared HLA-restricted.

This PCR relied on a set of 60 Vbeta primers and 13 Jbeta primers. Produced via immunoSEQ multiplex PCR; TCRdb's table is partial and in-frame only. The repertoire holds about 200,000 clones, with 82% as singletons. Sequencing input: PBMCs. The TCR sequence derives from a boy between 2 and 15 years old in good health and CMV-seronegative. The V and J genes are TRBV27 and TRBJ2-7; D is perhaps TRBD1 (7 bases). The CDR3 coding sequence is TGTGCCAGCAGTACACAGGGGAGGTACGAGCAGTACTTC. This translates into CASSTQGRYEQYF.